The present T cell receptor (beta chain) was sequenced within a study of OX40 agonist ivuxolimab in advanced cancers. Sequencing was performed with immunoSEQ multiplex PCR; in TCRdb, only in-frame clones are kept and a portion is missing. The sample shows roughly 80,000 clones, 86% of them seen only once. CDR3 size: 17 residues. From germline, CDR1 is SGHTA and CDR2 FQGNSA. Trimming removed 4 bases from V and 0 bases from J, with 17 bases in between. The rearrangement links TRBV7-2 to TRBJ2-3; tentatively, D is TRBD2 (7 bases). This receptor was taken from an adult with an advanced solid tumor such as melanoma, head and neck, liver or kidney cancer. The sequencing used CD4+ or CD8+ T cells sorted from blood, collected in a trial of the OX40 agonist ivuxolimab. CDR3 DNA sequence: TGTGCCAGCAGCTCCTCCCCGGGGGGCATTAGCACAGATACGCAGTATTTT. It yields the protein CASSSSPGGISTDTQYF. Together with reference TRBV7-2 and TRBJ2-3, the CDR3 gives the full variable domain: GAGVSQSPSNKVTEKGKDVELRCDPISGHTALYWYRQSLGQGLEFLIYFQGNSAPDKSGLPSDRFSAERTGGSVSTLTIQRTQQEDSAVYLCASSSSPGGISTDTQYFGPGTRLTVL.